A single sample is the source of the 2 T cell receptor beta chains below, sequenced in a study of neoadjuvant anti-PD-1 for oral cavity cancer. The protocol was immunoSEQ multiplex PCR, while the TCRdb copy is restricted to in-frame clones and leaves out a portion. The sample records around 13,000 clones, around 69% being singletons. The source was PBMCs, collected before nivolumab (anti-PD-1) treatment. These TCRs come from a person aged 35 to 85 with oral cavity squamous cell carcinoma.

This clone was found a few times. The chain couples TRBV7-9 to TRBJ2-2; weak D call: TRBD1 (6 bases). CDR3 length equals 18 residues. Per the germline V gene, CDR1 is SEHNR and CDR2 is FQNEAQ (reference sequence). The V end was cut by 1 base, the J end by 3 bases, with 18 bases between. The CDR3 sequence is CASSLGVGLGGYTGELFF. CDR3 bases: TGTGCCAGCAGCTTAGGTGTGGGCCTTGGGGGCTACACCGGGGAGCTGTTTTTT.

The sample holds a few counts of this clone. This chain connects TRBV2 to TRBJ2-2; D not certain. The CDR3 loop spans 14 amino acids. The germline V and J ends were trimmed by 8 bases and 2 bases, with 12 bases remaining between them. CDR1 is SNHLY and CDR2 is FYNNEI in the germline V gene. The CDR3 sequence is CASAESVNTGELFF. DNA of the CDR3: TGTGCCAGCGCCGAGTCGGTTAACACCGGGGAGCTGTTTTTT.